These 9 T cell receptor beta chains were all obtained from the same sample, sequenced in a study of blood T cell repertoires in COVID-19. Some clones are missing from TCRdb's copy, which holds only in-frame ones; the method was immunoSEQ multiplex PCR. In the table there are 35,000 to 55,000 clones, around nine tenths of which are singletons. Sequenced sample: peripheral blood. These TCRs come from a human donor in a cohort sampled during active COVID-19.

The V and J genes are TRBV4-2 and TRBJ1-5; unclear D gene. Germline loops: CDR1 LGHNA, CDR2 YNFKEQ. Trimming removed 0 bases at V and 7 bases at J, with 16 bases between. The CDR3 runs 16 residues. This CDR3 is CASSQEGLTYMQPQHF. The CDR3, as DNA: TGTGCCAGCAGCCAAGAGGGCTTAACCTACATGCAGCCCCAGCATTTT.

The chain combines TRBV27 with TRBJ2-7; tentative D call: TRBD2 (6 bases). This CDR3 comprises 17 residues. The germline V gene has CDR1 MNHEY and CDR2 SMNVEV (reference sequence). The V gene lost 8 bases and the J gene lost 0 bases, with 23 bases spanning the gap. CDR3 sequence reads: CASAEEGSGLFSYEQYF. CDR3 sequence (DNA): TGTGCCAGCGCTGAGGAGGGGTCAGGACTATTCTCCTACGAGCAGTACTTC.

The chain uses TRBV4-3 and TRBJ2-1; a weak D match, TRBD1 (5 bases). The CDR3 covers 15 residues. Germline lookup yields CDR1 LGHNA and CDR2 YSLEER. Trimming removed 0 bases at V and 2 bases at J, with 8 bases between. The DNA of the CDR3 is TGCGCCAGCAGCCAAGATAGGGGAACCTACAATGAGCAGTTCTTC. Its translation is CASSQDRGTYNEQFF.

This chain connects TRBV3-1 (or the pseudogene TRBV3-2) to TRBJ2-5, with 8 nucleotides matching TRBD2. V was clipped by 6 bases and J by 5 bases; unmatched bases: 8. This CDR3 is 14 amino acids long. Germline V CDR1 and CDR2: LGHDT, YNNKEL (reference sequence). The DNA of the CDR3 is TGTGCCAGCAGACTTACGGGGGGGTCGGAGACCCAGTACTTC. It encodes CASRLTGGSETQYF.

This clone showed up just a few times. The genes are TRBV30 and TRBJ1-1; 9 positions agree with TRBD1. This CDR3 is built from 12 residues. The germline V gene has CDR1 GTSNPN and CDR2 SVGIG (reference sequence). Trimming at V came to 8 bases and at J to 2 bases, leaving 3 bases not matched to a gene. In DNA, the CDR3 is TGTGCCCGTACAGGGGGCAACACTGAAGCTTTCTTT. It encodes CARTGGNTEAFF.

The rearrangement uses TRBV4-1 and TRBJ1-5; D is uncertain. Germline assignment: CDR1 MGHRA and CDR2 YSYEKL. The CDR3 is 18 amino acids. The V end was cut by 3 bases, the J end by 0 bases, with 18 bases between. The CDR3 DNA follows: TGCGCCAGCAGCCACCTCGGTCAGGTCGAAAATAGCAATCAGCCCCAGCATTTT. This sequence encodes CASSHLGQVENSNQPQHF.

The chain combines TRBV30 with TRBJ1-1; D is unresolved. The CDR3 extends over 10 amino acids. V was trimmed by 2 bases and J by 12 bases, leaving 10 bases between them. CDR1 is GTSNPN and CDR2 is SVGIG in the germline V gene (reference sequence). The CDR3 here is CAWSIKRTFF. The CDR3 DNA follows: TGTGCCTGGAGTATAAAGAGGACTTTCTTT.

This chain links TRBV6-5 with TRBJ2-7, with 11 bases identical to TRBD1. Germline assignment: CDR1 MNHEY and CDR2 SVGAGI. The CDR3 loop spans 14 amino acids. V shed 7 bases and J 1 base; nucleotides not matched to a gene: 3. The CDR3 loop reads CASIRDRGSYEQYF. The CDR3 DNA sequence: TGTGCCAGCATCCGGGACAGGGGGTCCTACGAGCAGTACTTC.

The CDR3 region is CATSDQGALADTQYF. The CDR3 DNA reads TGTGCCACCAGTGATCAGGGGGCGTTAGCAGATACGCAGTATTTT. The chain has TRBV24-1 and TRBJ2-3, with TRBD1 matching over 8 bases. This CDR3 region has 15 residues. With V trimmed by 3 bases and J by 4 bases, 5 bases remained unmatched. Germline loops: CDR1 KGHDR, CDR2 SFDVKD.